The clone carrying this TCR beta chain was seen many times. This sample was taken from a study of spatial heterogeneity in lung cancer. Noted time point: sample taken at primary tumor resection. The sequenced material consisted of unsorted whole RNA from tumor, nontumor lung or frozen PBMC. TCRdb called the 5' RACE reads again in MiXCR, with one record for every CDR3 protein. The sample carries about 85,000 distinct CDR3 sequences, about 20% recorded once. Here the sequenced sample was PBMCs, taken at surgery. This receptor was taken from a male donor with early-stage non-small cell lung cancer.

CDR3 sequence: CASSSHSPGTYEQYF. The CDR3 coding sequence is TGTGCCAGCAGTTCCCACAGTCCCGGCACCTACGAGCAGTACTTC. The chain employs TRBV27 and TRBJ2-7, with unresolved D. V was cut by 4 bases and J by 2 bases, with 15 bases left in between. The CDR3 covers 15 residues. Germline-derived CDR1 and CDR2 are MNHEY and SMNVEV (reference sequence).